This is a list of T cell receptor beta chains from one sample in a study of read filtering for tumor transcriptome and immune sequencing. One entry per CDR3 protein results from TCRdb running MiXCR on the reads. The sample lists around 140,000 distinct CDR3 sequences; about 13% were seen once. The sample taken for sequencing was a population of CD138-negative cells sorted from bone marrow. The source is a donor at least 40 years old with multiple myeloma. CDR3s include the opening cysteine and the closing phenylalanine or tryptophan. D genes are given only for firm matches. Clone size, where shown, is once, few, many, or a class for clones that have expanded.

>TRBJ2-1|NA|TRBV9|NA
CASSPGGRGSSYNEQFF
TGTGCTAGCAGCCCAGGGGGGCGCGGGAGTTCCTACAATGAGCAGTTCTTC
>TRBJ2-1|NA|TRBV20-1|TRBD2
CSAREAAGGFDEQFF
TGCAGTGCTAGGGAAGCCGCGGGAGGGTTCGATGAGCAGTTCTTC
>TRBJ2-3|many|TRBV7-3|TRBD1
CASRHRDRATDTQYF
TGTGCCAGCAGACACCGGGACAGGGCCACAGATACGCAGTATTTT
>TRBJ2-7|many|TRBV6-2/TRBV6-3|NA
CASSYSAKEGGPSYEQYF
TGTGCCAGCAGTTACTCCGCTAAGGAGGGCGGGCCGTCCTACGAGCAGTACTTC
>TRBJ1-4|many|TRBV2|NA
CASSETGERKEKLFF
TGTGCCAGCAGTGAAACCGGGGAGCGTAAAGAAAAACTGTTTTTT
>TRBJ2-3|many|TRBV29-1|NA
CSVEEGLDTQYF
TGCAGCGTTGAAGAGGGACTAGATACGCAGTATTTT
>TRBJ1-1|many|TRBV18|NA
CASSPGQPLMNTEAFF
TGTGCCAGCTCACCAGGCCAGCCCTTGATGAACACTGAAGCTTTCTTT
>TRBJ1-1|many|TRBV25-1|NA
CASSDWKNTEAFF
TGTGCCAGCAGTGACTGGAAGAACACTGAAGCTTTCTTT
>TRBJ1-1|many|TRBV29-1|TRBD1
CSVGGTGGPEAFF
TGCAGCGTGGGAGGGACAGGGGGCCCTGAAGCTTTCTTT
>TRBJ1-2|many|TRBV9|NA
CASSVENYGYTF
TGTGCCAGCAGCGTAGAAAACTATGGCTACACCTTC
>TRBJ2-1|many|TRBV15|NA
CATSQGSYNEQFF
TGTGCCACATCCCAGGGCTCCTACAATGAGCAGTTCTTC
>TRBJ2-1|many|TRBV20-1|TRBD2
CSARLAVEQFF
TGCAGTGCAAGACTAGCCGTTGAGCAGTTCTTC
>TRBJ2-1|many|TRBV2|TRBD1
CASRKTGVNEQFF
TGTGCCAGCAGGAAGACAGGGGTCAATGAGCAGTTCTTC
>TRBJ2-1|few|TRBV6-5|NA
CASSLLQGRLNEQFF
TGTGCCAGCAGCCTACTCCAGGGGAGGTTGAATGAGCAGTTCTTC
>TRBJ2-5|many|TRBV12-5|TRBD1
CASGHRDREETQYF
TGTGCTAGTGGTCACCGGGACAGGGAAGAGACCCAGTACTTC
>TRBJ1-2|many|TRBV29-1|TRBD1
CSAAREGANGYTF
TGCAGCGCTGCGCGGGAGGGGGCGAACGGCTACACCTTC
>TRBJ2-1|many|TRBV7-9|NA
CASSQPTRGALRNEQFF
TGTGCCAGCAGTCAACCCACCCGGGGGGCGCTGCGGAATGAGCAGTTCTTC
>TRBJ1-1|many|TRBV5-1|NA
CASSPVLGLGDTEAFF
TGCGCCAGCAGCCCAGTATTGGGGTTGGGCGACACTGAAGCTTTCTTT
>TRBJ2-1|many|TRBV12-3/TRBV12-4|TRBD2
CASSTSRARAGTSANEQFF
TGTGCCAGCAGCACCTCACGAGCGAGAGCCGGGACTAGCGCGAATGAGCAGTTCTTC
>TRBJ1-1|NA|TRBV20-1|NA
CSATKGRAPWNTEAFF
TGCAGTGCTACAAAGGGCCGGGCCCCTTGGAACACTGAAGCTTTCTTT
>TRBJ2-7|many|TRBV20-1|TRBD2
CSARSTSGNSYEQYF
TGCAGTGCTCGCTCGACTAGCGGGAACTCCTACGAGCAGTACTTC
>TRBJ2-1|many|TRBV24-1|TRBD2
CATSDPRGDSGSYNEQFF
TGTGCCACCAGTGATCCCCGCGGTGATAGCGGGAGTTACAATGAGCAGTTCTTC
>TRBJ2-1|many|TRBV6-2/TRBV6-3|NA
CASSFLPGEQFF
TGTGCCAGCAGTTTCCTCCCGGGAGAGCAGTTCTTC
>TRBJ1-1|many|TRBV7-9|NA
CASSLASGWDTEAFF
TGTGCCAGCAGCTTAGCCTCAGGGTGGGACACTGAAGCTTTCTTT
>TRBJ2-1|many|TRBV5-1|TRBD2
CASSLVAGGRHNEQFF
TGCGCCAGCAGCTTGGTAGCGGGAGGGCGCCACAATGAGCAGTTCTTC
>TRBJ2-1|many|TRBV27|NA
CASSFVGMKNEQFF
TGTGCCAGCAGTTTTGTAGGGATGAAAAATGAGCAGTTCTTC
>TRBJ2-1|many|TRBV11-2|TRBD2
CASSIGSGSRYEQFF
TGTGCCAGCAGCATCGGGAGCGGGAGTAGGTATGAGCAGTTCTTC
>TRBJ1-1|many|TRBV7-9|NA
CASSVGFNEAFF
TGTGCCAGCAGCGTCGGATTTAATGAAGCTTTCTTT
>TRBJ2-7|many|TRBV29-1|TRBD2
CSVDPGTSGFNEQYF
TGCAGCGTCGACCCCGGGACTAGCGGGTTCAACGAGCAGTACTTC
>TRBJ1-5|many|TRBV6-1|NA
CASSDRNYSNQPQHF
TGTGCCAGCAGTGACCGGAACTATAGCAATCAGCCCCAGCATTTT
>TRBJ2-7|many|TRBV12-3/TRBV12-4|NA
CASSQQGFEVGEQYF
TGTGCCAGCAGTCAACAGGGTTTTGAGGTCGGCGAGCAGTACTTC
>TRBJ2-1|many|TRBV11-2|NA
CASSLIARGANEQFF
TGTGCCAGCAGCTTAATCGCGAGGGGGGCTAATGAGCAGTTCTTC
>TRBJ2-3|many|TRBV7-9|NA
CATRRQIGTDTQYF
TGTGCCACCCGAAGGCAAATAGGCACAGATACGCAGTATTTT
>TRBJ2-3|NA|TRBV7-6|NA
CASSLRMDRRGTDTQYF
TGTGCCAGCAGCTTGAGGATGGACAGGAGGGGGACAGATACGCAGTATTTT
>TRBJ2-3|many|TRBV3-1|TRBD2
CASSQLTTSGRADTQYF
TGTGCCAGCAGCCAACTCACTACTAGCGGGAGGGCTGATACGCAGTATTTT
>TRBJ2-7|many|TRBV25-1|NA
CASSEDYEQYF
TGTGCCAGCAGTGAAGACTACGAGCAGTACTTC
>TRBJ1-1|many|TRBV29-1|TRBD1
CSVARGTEAFF
TGCAGCGTGGCCAGGGGGACTGAAGCTTTCTTT
>TRBJ2-2|many|TRBV9|NA
CASSVNSAGTGELFF
TGTGCCAGCAGCGTAAACAGCGCGGGGACCGGGGAGCTGTTTTTT
>TRBJ2-1|NA|TRBV11-1|TRBD2
CASTGAERLAGAEQFF
TGTGCCAGCACCGGTGCTGAGAGACTAGCGGGAGCTGAGCAGTTCTTC
>TRBJ2-1|NA|TRBV3-1|NA
CASSRTNGQFF
TGTGCCAGCAGCCGTACGAATGGGCAGTTCTTC
>TRBJ2-5|NA|TRBV5-6|TRBD1
CASSLPGQGHQETQYF
TGTGCCAGCAGCTTACCCGGACAGGGGCACCAAGAGACCCAGTACTTC
>TRBJ1-5|many|TRBV19|TRBD1
CASGGQVDQPQHF
TGTGCCAGTGGCGGACAGGTCGATCAGCCCCAGCATTTT
>TRBJ2-4|many|TRBV29-1|NA
CSVVDSLESVNIQYF
TGCAGCGTTGTGGATTCCTTGGAGAGCGTAAACATTCAGTACTTC
>TRBJ1-1|NA|TRBV5-1|TRBD1
CASILRDRGRPFF
TGCGCCAGCATCCTCCGGGACAGGGGACGTCCTTTCTTT
>TRBJ2-1|many|TRBV7-2|NA
CASSRGEQFF
TGTGCCAGCAGCCGCGGTGAGCAGTTCTTC
>TRBJ2-1|many|TRBV19|TRBD1
CASSIGDSPNEQFF
TGTGCCAGTAGTATAGGGGACAGCCCAAATGAGCAGTTCTTC